The clone carrying this T cell receptor (beta chain) came up a few times. Its specificity is not known. This sample is part of a study of blood T cells in healthy people across ages. General study results and limits: Getting older went along with TCR beta diversity per million T cells dropping roughly linearly.

The CDR3 runs to 15 residues. In germline, CDR1 is MDHEN, CDR2 SYDVKM. Trimming pared 4 bases from V and 3 bases from J, leaving 15 bases between. Together with a sample-barcoded 5' primer, a J-beta primer mix was included in a second PCR lasting about 7 to 12 cycles. Each sample provided no less than 2.5 million CDR3-containing paired-end reads. MiXCR was run by TCRdb on the 5' RACE reads, yielding one entry per CDR3 protein. This table holds more than 650,000 distinct CDR3 sequences, about 55% found once. Donors were healthy Caucasian individuals from Russia aged roughly 6 to 90. The total RNA that was extracted per sample amounted to at least 5.5 micrograms.

Sequencing was done on a sample of blood. The clonotype comes from a man older than 75 in good health. The J gene is TRBJ2-5, the V gene TRBV28, with a tentative D call TRBD2 (6 bases). CDR3 sequence reads: CASSWSRRAKETQYF. The CDR3 DNA follows: TGTGCCAGCAGTTGGAGCAGGAGGGCAAAAGAGACCCAGTACTTC.